This entry lists 7 T cell receptor beta chains sequenced from one sample in a study of control samples from healthy donors and cancer patients. Sequenced by immunoSEQ multiplex PCR; TCRdb stores in-frame clones only, minus some. The table records roughly 80,000 clones, 80% to 95% of them present only once. The specimen sequenced was blood. The receptor set was obtained from an older woman in good health.

This chain connects TRBV6-4 to TRBJ1-1; a possible D gene is TRBD1 (6 bases). This CDR3 region has 14 residues. Trimming pared 6 bases from V and 1 base from J, leaving 12 bases between. Germline V lookup: CDR1 MRHNA, CDR2 SNTAGT. CDR3 DNA: TGTGCCAGCAGCAAGGACAGAACGAACACTGAAGCTTTCTTT. Amino acid sequence: CASSKDRTNTEAFF.

The chain has TRBV18 and TRBJ1-3; 7 bases are shared with TRBD1. V was pared by 6 bases and J by 0 bases, with 5 bases of the junction left unmatched. CDR3 size: 15 residues. Germline CDR1 and CDR2: KGHSH and LQKENI. In nucleotides, the CDR3 is TGTGCCAGCTCCTCCGGGACAGACTCTGGAAACACCATATATTTT. Protein product: CASSSGTDSGNTIYF.

The rearrangement links TRBV10-2 to TRBJ1-6, with D possibly TRBD1 on 6 matching bases. CDR1 is WSHSY, CDR2 SAAADI, per germline. The ends were cut back, 7 bases at V and 8 bases at J, with 15 bases in the middle. The CDR3 is made up of 14 amino acids. CDR3 DNA: TGCGCCAGCATACTGGGGACATCCGATTCACCCCTCCACTTT. This codes for CASILGTSDSPLHF.

The rearrangement joins TRBV5-4 to TRBJ1-5, with 10 bases matching TRBD1. Germline values: CDR1 SGHNT, CDR2 YYREEE (reference sequence). This CDR3 spans 14 amino acids. Trimming removed 0 bases from V and 9 bases from J; junction bases left unmatched: 3. CDR3 residues: CASSLGTGGGPQHF. The CDR3 DNA follows: TGTGCCAGCAGCTTGGGGACAGGGGGTGGGCCCCAGCATTTT.

The rearrangement links TRBV5-1 to TRBJ2-1, with TRBD2 matching 10 bases. CDR1 SGHRS and CDR2 YFSETQ come from the germline V gene. Losses at the gene ends were 0 bases for V and 8 bases for J; bases not matched to a gene: 11. CDR3 length: 17 residues. The CDR3 DNA follows: TGCGCCAGCAGCTTGGGGCCTAGCGGGAGTGGAAGGGATGAGCAGTTCTTC. It is translated as CASSLGPSGSGRDEQFF.

The chain carries TRBV30 and TRBJ2-3, with 8 bases aligning to TRBD2. The CDR3 runs 12 residues. Germline values: CDR1 GTSNPN, CDR2 SVGIG (reference sequence). Trimming removed 6 bases from V and 6 bases from J; junction bases left unmatched: 5. The CDR3 nucleotides are TGTGCCTGTTCGACTAGCGCGGATACGCAGTATTTT. It encodes CACSTSADTQYF.

This chain joins TRBV10-3 and TRBJ2-7; possibly TRBD1 for D (6 bases). CDR3 size: 14 residues. The germline gives CDR1 ENHRY, CDR2 SYGVKD. Trimming removed 7 bases at V and 0 bases at J, with 13 bases between. CDR3 loop: CAIKSRTASYEQYF. CDR3 DNA: TGTGCCATCAAGAGTAGGACAGCCTCCTACGAGCAGTACTTC.